The 3 T cell receptor beta chains given below trace back to one sample, sequenced in a study of response to subunit inactivated influenza vaccine. TCRdb used MiXCR to reprocess the RT-PCR reads, holding one entry per CDR3 protein. Among 550,000 to 650,000 distinct CDR3 sequences listed, about 11% were seen once. The sample consisted of PBMCs from blood, taken on the day of vaccination. These receptors all come from a man over 45 who received an inactivated influenza vaccine.

V is TRBV7-2 and J is TRBJ2-2; D is ambiguous. The germline V and J ends were trimmed by 2 bases and 3 bases, with 13 bases remaining between them. This CDR3 region has 16 residues. Germline V gene data show CDR1 as SGHTA and CDR2 as FQGNSA. The CDR3 DNA sequence: TGTGCCAGCAGCTTAATTGGGCAAAGCCACACCGGGGAGCTGTTTTTT. It specifies CASSLIGQSHTGELFF.

This clonotype came up a few times. This chain links TRBV12-3 or TRBV12-4 with TRBJ2-3, with 13 bases that match TRBD2. This CDR3 has 15 residues. V shed 7 bases and J 4 bases; nucleotides not matched to a gene: 5. The CDR3 loop is CASTPLAGGADTQYF. In DNA form, the CDR3 reads TGTGCCAGCACCCCACTAGCGGGAGGGGCAGATACGCAGTATTTT.

This clonotype was found many times. The V gene is TRBV4-2, the J gene TRBJ2-4; TRBD1 agrees at 7 bases. With 3 bases clipped from V and 7 bases from J, the junction kept 6 bases outside the gene matches. The CDR3 is made up of 14 amino acids. Germline CDR1 and CDR2: LGHNA and YNFKEQ. The CDR3 DNA reads TGTGCCAGCAGCCAGGACGCCAGGGGGAACATTCAGTACTTC. It yields the protein CASSQDARGNIQYF.